The sequence of this T cell receptor (beta chain) was determined in a study of cytomegalovirus exposure and HLA in healthy donors. The CDR3 covers 17 residues. V trimming: 5 bases; J trimming: 2 bases; junction bases outside the gene matches: 11. CDR1 and CDR2 (germline): SEHNR, FQNEAQ (reference sequence). Overall study results and limits: There were a few CMV-associated chains whose specificity for CMV antigens was confirmed in vitro. Within a later analysis, the majority of CMV-associated TCR beta chains appeared HLA-restricted. High sensitivity and specificity were reportedly achieved when the classifier diagnosed cytomegalovirus status.

A remark on this clone: Its antigen is currently unknown.

Amplification used 60 Vbeta primers and 13 Jbeta primers. Using immunoSEQ multiplex PCR, the repertoire was profiled, and TCRdb retains in-frame clones only, with some absent. This table lists about 42,000 clones. The chain links TRBV7-9 to TRBJ2-3, with 9 bases aligning to TRBD2. The sequenced sample was PBMCs. This TCR was recovered from a young man in good health and CMV-seronegative. The CDR3 bases are TGTGCCAGCAGCGGGCTCGGAGCGGGAGGCCACACAGATACGCAGTATTTT. It specifies CASSGLGAGGHTDTQYF.